This T cell receptor beta chain was documented in a study of blood T cell repertoires in COVID-19. TCRdb's table, derived via immunoSEQ multiplex PCR, lists solely in-frame clones and lacks some. The sample includes fewer than 120,000 clones, around 74% of them seen just once. Unmatched junction bases numbered 10, after V lost 5 bases and J lost 2 bases. This CDR3 spans 16 amino acids. CDR1 is SGHRS, CDR2 YFSETQ, per germline. In its sample, this clone was seen once. The sequenced sample was peripheral blood. This receptor was taken from a woman in her sixties or seventies with acute or convalescent COVID-19. V usage is TRBV5-1 and J usage is TRBJ2-5, with 9 bases that match TRBD2. CDR3 bases: TGCGCCAGCAGTCTACCAAGCGGGGGGCCACAAGAGACCCAGTACTTC. Its translation: CASSLPSGGPQETQYF.